The source of this T cell receptor (beta chain) is a study of graft-versus-host responses after intestinal transplantation. Study details: Anti-thymocyte globulin induction preceded about three years of tacrolimus and steroid maintenance in all recipients. Study-wide points: The recipient marrow held GvH clones, and some of them showed up first in ileum or blood. Early post-transplant declines in HvG were associated with peak levels of circulating GvH clones.

This clone was seen just once. The target antigen is unknown. Germline assignment: CDR1 SGHVS and CDR2 FQNEAQ. This CDR3 comprises 14 residues. The ends lost 5 bases at V and 3 bases at J; junction bases unmatched: 2. This table comes from immunoSEQ multiplex PCR, and its TCRdb copy is limited to in-frame clones, with some not included. The sample yields about 85,000 clones, around 93% seen once. The gene calls are TRBV7-8 and TRBJ2-3; 10 bases agree with TRBD2. This sequence originates from a human donor who was the organ donor for an intestinal transplant. The sequenced sample was unstimulated CD8+ T cells sorted from spleen or lymph node cells, obtained before transplant. The CDR3 region has the DNA TGTGCCAGCAGCCTTAGCGGGGGGACAGATACGCAGTATTTT. This translates into CASSLSGGTDTQYF.